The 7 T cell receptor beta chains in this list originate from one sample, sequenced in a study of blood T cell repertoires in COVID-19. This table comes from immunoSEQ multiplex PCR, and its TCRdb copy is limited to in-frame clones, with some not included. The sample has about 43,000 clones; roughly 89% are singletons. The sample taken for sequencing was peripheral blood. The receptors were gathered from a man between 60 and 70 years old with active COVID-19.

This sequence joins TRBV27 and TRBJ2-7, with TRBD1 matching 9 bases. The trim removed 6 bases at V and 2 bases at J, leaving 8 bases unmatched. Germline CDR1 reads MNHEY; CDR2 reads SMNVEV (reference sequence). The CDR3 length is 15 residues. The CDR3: CASSPLGQGTYEQYF. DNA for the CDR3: TGTGCCAGCAGCCCACTGGGACAGGGCACCTACGAGCAGTACTTC.

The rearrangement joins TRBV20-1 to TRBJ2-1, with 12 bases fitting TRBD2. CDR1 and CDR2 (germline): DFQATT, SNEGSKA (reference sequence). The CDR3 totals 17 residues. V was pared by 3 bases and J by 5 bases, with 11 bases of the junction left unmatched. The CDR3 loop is CSASSQTSGRLNNEQFF. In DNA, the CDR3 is TGCAGTGCTAGTTCCCAGACTAGCGGGAGACTCAACAATGAGCAGTTCTTC.

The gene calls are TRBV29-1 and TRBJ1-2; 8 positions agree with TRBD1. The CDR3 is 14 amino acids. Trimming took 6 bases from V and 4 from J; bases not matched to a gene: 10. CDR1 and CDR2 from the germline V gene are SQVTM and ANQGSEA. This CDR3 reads CSVHSGQGRYGYTF. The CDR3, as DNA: TGCAGCGTCCACAGCGGACAGGGACGCTATGGCTACACCTTC.

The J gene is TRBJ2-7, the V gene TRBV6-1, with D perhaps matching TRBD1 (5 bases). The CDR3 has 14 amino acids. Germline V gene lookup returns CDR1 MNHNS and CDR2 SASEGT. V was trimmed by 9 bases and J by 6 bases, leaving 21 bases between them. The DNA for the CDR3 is TGTGCCAGTACATTTGGACAAGGGCTGGCCGAGCAGTACTTC. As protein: CASTFGQGLAEQYF.

CDR3 sequence: CASSHAGQGNQPQHF. The CDR3 nucleotides read TGTGCCAGCAGCCACGCCGGACAGGGCAATCAGCCCCAGCATTTT. V usage is TRBV3-1 (or the pseudogene TRBV3-2) and J usage is TRBJ1-5, with 7 bases matching TRBD1. The germline V gene has CDR1 LGHDT and CDR2 YNNKEL (reference sequence). With V trimmed by 3 bases and J by 2 bases, 4 bases remained unmatched. The CDR3 length is 15 residues.

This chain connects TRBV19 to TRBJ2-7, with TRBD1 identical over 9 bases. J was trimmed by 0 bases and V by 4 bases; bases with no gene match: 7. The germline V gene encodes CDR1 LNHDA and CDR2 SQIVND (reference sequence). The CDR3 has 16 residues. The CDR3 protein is CASSTFWTGASYEQYF. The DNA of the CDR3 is TGTGCCAGTAGTACCTTTTGGACAGGGGCCTCCTACGAGCAGTACTTC.

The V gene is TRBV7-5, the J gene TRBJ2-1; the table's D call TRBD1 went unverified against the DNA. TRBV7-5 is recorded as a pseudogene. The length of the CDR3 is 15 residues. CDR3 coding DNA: TGTGCCAGAAGCCCGGGACAGGACTCCTACAATGAGCAGTTCTTC. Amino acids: CARSPGQDSYNEQFF.